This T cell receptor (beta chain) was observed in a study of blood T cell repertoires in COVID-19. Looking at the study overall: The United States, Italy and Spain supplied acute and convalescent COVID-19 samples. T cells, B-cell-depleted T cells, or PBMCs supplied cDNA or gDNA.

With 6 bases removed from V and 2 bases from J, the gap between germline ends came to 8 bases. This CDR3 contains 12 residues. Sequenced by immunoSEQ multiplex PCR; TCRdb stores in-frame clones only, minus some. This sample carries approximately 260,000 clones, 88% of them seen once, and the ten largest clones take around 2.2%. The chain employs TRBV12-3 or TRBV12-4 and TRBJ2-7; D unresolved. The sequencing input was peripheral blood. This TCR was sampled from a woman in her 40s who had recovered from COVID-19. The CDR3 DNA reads TGTGCCAGCAGCTCACAGCCCTACGAGCAGTACTTC. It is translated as CASSSQPYEQYF.